The 8 T cell receptor beta chains given below trace back to one sample, sequenced in a study of shared clonotypes between healthy human individuals. Assay: immunoSEQ multiplex PCR; the TCRdb copy retains only in-frame clones and omits some. The sample holds over 850,000 clones, around 78% seen once. Sequenced material: memory CD4+ T cells from PBMCs. Subset specified: CD45RA-negative fraction. The receptor source for this set is a man aged 18-30 years in good health. Some clones in this sample may be carry-over from other donors' samples.

The chain couples TRBV29-1 to TRBJ2-2; D could derive from TRBD1 or TRBD2 (7 bases each). The V end was cut by 7 bases, the J end by 1 base, with 16 bases between. Germline values: CDR1 SQVTM, CDR2 ANQGSEA. CDR3 size: 15 residues. The CDR3 spells CSAQGGQGNTGELFF. The CDR3 DNA reads as TGCAGCGCCCAGGGGGGGCAGGGGAACACCGGGGAGCTGTTTTTT.

This clone was observed a handful of times. This chain uses TRBV9 with TRBJ2-7; the match to TRBD2 covers 9 bases. The ends lost 0 bases at V and 2 bases at J; junction bases unmatched: 6. Germline values: CDR1 SGDLS, CDR2 YYNGEE. This CDR3 region has 16 residues. CDR3 sequence: CASSVEGGRGPYEQYF. The DNA of the CDR3 is TGTGCCAGCAGCGTAGAGGGCGGGAGGGGGCCCTACGAGCAGTACTTC.

J is TRBJ2-7 and V is TRBV5-1; tentatively, D is TRBD2 (5 bases). The germline V gene has CDR1 SGHRS and CDR2 YFSETQ. The CDR3 has 13 amino acids. V lost 4 bases, J lost 9 bases, and 17 bases lay in between. The CDR3 loop is CASSPGNALGQYF. CDR3 sequence (DNA): TGCGCCAGCAGCCCGGGGAACGCCCTTGGGCAGTACTTC.

This clone was seen a few times. J is TRBJ2-3 and V is TRBV23-1, with TRBD2 matching over 10 bases. TRBV23-1 is assigned to the ORF class and has an uncertain function. Germline trimming cut 7 bases from V and 1 base from J; bases unmatched to any gene: 11. CDR3 length equals 17 residues. The CDR3 reads CASILAGVRQGTDTQYF. In DNA, the CDR3 is TGCGCCAGCATCCTAGCGGGGGTCCGACAAGGCACAGATACGCAGTATTTT.

A word on this clone: This sample includes further DNA sequences coding for the same CDR3. The chain couples TRBV5-1 to TRBJ2-1; unclear D gene. V was clipped by 0 bases and J by 5 bases, with 6 bases between them. CDR3 length: 13 amino acids. Germline V gives CDR1 SGHRS, CDR2 YFSETQ. The CDR3 bases are TGCGCCAGCAGCTTGGGGTTCGACAATGAGCAGTTCTTC. Its translation: CASSLGFDNEQFF.

The J gene is TRBJ1-2, the V gene TRBV28, with 10 bases that match TRBD1. Trimming removed 8 bases from V and 3 bases from J; junction bases left unmatched: 3. CDR1 and CDR2 from the germline V gene are MDHEN and SYDVKM. The CDR3 loop spans 13 amino acids. CDR3 in amino acids: CASGTGEDYGYTF. The CDR3 nucleotides read TGTGCCAGCGGGACAGGGGAGGACTATGGCTACACCTTC.

The CDR3 DNA is TGTGCCAGCAGCACTCTTCGGGGGGTGAACACTGAAGCTTTCTTT. This translates into CASSTLRGVNTEAFF. V is TRBV25-1 and J is TRBJ1-1, with D possibly matching TRBD1 (5 bases). The CDR3 runs 15 residues. Germline lookup yields CDR1 MGHDK and CDR2 SYGVNS. The V end was cut by 6 bases, the J end by 0 bases, with 14 bases between.

A remark on this clone: A far bigger clonotype differs at one base, so this is likely a read error. The rearrangement uses TRBV5-6 and TRBJ2-5; the D is unclear. Germline assignment: CDR1 SGHDT and CDR2 YYEEEE. CDR3 length: 11 amino acids. This CDR3 is CTSSEGETQYF. CDR3 bases: TGTACCAGCAGCGAAGGGGAGACCCAGTACTTC.